This T cell receptor beta chain was observed in a study of regulatory T cells in long-lasting Graves disease. Study-level findings and limits: Among samples with persistent disease, TRBV28, TRBJ1-2 and TRBJ2-5 were favored. Owing to a sample size that was small, accuracy may have been reduced.

Researchers made TCR beta libraries by using iRepertoire HTBI primers and running Arm-PCR on CDR3 regions. In the authors' methods: Identified across the samples were over 50 TRBV segments and 13 to 15 TRBJ segments. TCRdb ran MiXCR on the multiplex PCR reads and lists one entry per CDR3 protein. The V and J calls here are based on TCRdb, not the publication. Here the sample spans about 430,000 distinct CDR3 sequences, about 15% being singletons. As for time point: newly diagnosed GD, antithyroid drugs for less than 3 months. Making the TCR library involved RNA that had been extracted from PBMCs. About this clonotype itself: The antigen is undetermined. This sequence may be a read error, since a much larger clone differs from it by one base.

This CDR3 contains 14 residues. Germline V CDR1 and CDR2: DFQATT, SNEGSKA (reference sequence). The sample also formed part of further work on T cells in Graves' hyperthyroidism and ophthalmopathy. As reported in that work: Primed by the HTBI set, a first-round RT-PCR was run on the TCR CDR3.

This clonotype was obtained from a woman aged 40 to 49 with Graves disease. The chain combines TRBV20-1 with TRBJ2-7, with unresolved D. Source: peripheral blood mononuclear cells (PBMCs), taken at new diagnosis, from a patient treated with antithyroid drugs. In DNA, the CDR3 is TGCAGTGCCGTGACCGGACGTTCGACCTACGAGCAGAACTTC. It codes for CSAVTGRSTYEQNF.